Listed here are 3 T cell receptor beta chains from one sample, sequenced in a study of CD8+CD57+ T cells in acquired aplastic anemia. Profiling that covered TCR beta VDJ and CDR3 relied on genomic DNA as its template. In TCRdb, the reads were re-called with MiXCR into one record per CDR3 protein. The table lists about 58,000 distinct CDR3 sequences, 55% to 70% of them singletons, with less than 20% in the top ten. In patients chosen for sequencing, flow cytometry had shown CD8+CD57+ cell expansion. Sequenced: sorted CD4+, CD8+, or CD8+CD57+ T cells (not recorded which) from PBMCs. The receptors originated from a human donor with aplastic anemia.

The chain is built from TRBV7-8 and TRBJ2-5, with D perhaps TRBD2 (6 bases). This CDR3 is 13 amino acids long. V was trimmed by 5 bases and J by 4 bases, leaving 11 bases between them. Germline CDR1 and CDR2: SGHVS and FQNEAQ. CDR3: CASSPPSAETQYF. The CDR3 bases are TGTGCCAGCAGCCCACCTAGCGCAGAGACCCAGTACTTC.

The chain is built from TRBV7-2 and TRBJ1-2, with 8 bases lining up with TRBD1. The CDR3 covers 15 residues. The germline CDR1 and CDR2 sequences are SGHTA and FQGNSA. The ends lost 5 bases at V and 2 bases at J; junction bases unmatched: 7. The CDR3 loop reads CASSQPTGANYGYTF. DNA of the CDR3: TGTGCCAGCAGCCAACCGACAGGGGCCAACTATGGCTACACCTTC.

This clonotype was recorded only once. V gene TRBV5-8 combines with J gene TRBJ1-5, with a weak D call TRBD1 (5 bases). This CDR3 region has 15 residues. Trimming left V 4 bases short and J 4 bases short, with 15 bases between. The germline gives CDR1 SGHTS, CDR2 YDEGEE. CDR3 region: CASSLDDSKNQPQHF. CDR3 DNA: TGTGCCAGCAGCCTCGATGACAGCAAGAATCAGCCCCAGCATTTT.